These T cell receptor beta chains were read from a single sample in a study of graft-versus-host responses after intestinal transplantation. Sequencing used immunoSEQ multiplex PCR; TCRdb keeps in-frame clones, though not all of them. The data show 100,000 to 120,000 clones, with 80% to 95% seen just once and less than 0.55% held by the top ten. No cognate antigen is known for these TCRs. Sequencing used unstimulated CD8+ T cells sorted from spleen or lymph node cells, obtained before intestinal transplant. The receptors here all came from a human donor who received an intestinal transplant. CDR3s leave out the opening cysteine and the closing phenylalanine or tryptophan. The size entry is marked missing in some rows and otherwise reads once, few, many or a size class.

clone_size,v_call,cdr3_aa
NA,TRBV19,ASSPQNTEAF
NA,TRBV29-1,SVTGAQETQY
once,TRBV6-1,ASSEWRELAGGNIQY
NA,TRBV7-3,ASSPVGGYNEQF
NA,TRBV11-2,ASSQTGGYEQY
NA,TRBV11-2,ASSLDRTSGRNTGELF
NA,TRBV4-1,ASSLPGLAGTSSYNEQF
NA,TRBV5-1,ASRAGTSFYEQY
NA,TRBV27,ASSLQGFGGELF
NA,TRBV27,ASSHRGLNQPQH
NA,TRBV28,ASSFFGQFNQPQH
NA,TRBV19,ASGGQRETQY
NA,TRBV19,ASTHGLTDTQY
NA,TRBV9,ASSVGGTQTDEQY
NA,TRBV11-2,ASSLGGSNEQF
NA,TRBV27,ASSLYRQGPWTQY
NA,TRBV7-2,ASSWGGAGTQY
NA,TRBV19,ASSFNNEQF
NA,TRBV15,ATSGGQGGVQPQH
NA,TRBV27,ASGWVRNTGELF
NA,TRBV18,ASSTGAYNEQF
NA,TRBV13,ASSFGGAGHQPQH
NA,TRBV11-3,ASSFSGGRNEQF